The 19 T cell receptor beta chains below all came from one sample that was sequenced in a study of T cell responses to AZD1222 COVID-19 vaccine. Assay used: immunoSEQ multiplex PCR; TCRdb lists only in-frame clones, some missing. This table has 95,000 to 150,000 clones, around 90% appearing once. Material: peripheral blood, obtained 28 days after the second AZD1222 dose. All receptors derive from an adult who received the AZD1222 COVID-19 vaccine.

The rearrangement joins TRBV4-2 to TRBJ1-2; D unresolved. Per germline, CDR1 LGHNA and CDR2 YNFKEQ. The CDR3 has 16 amino acids. Trimming stripped 0 bases from V and 1 base from J, with 12 bases between. CDR3 sequence (DNA): TGTGCCAGCAGCCAAGATATACCAAGCCTTAACTATGGCTACACCTTC. It encodes CASSQDIPSLNYGYTF.

In the case of this clone: A read error may account for a junction end that differs from germline. The chain has TRBV15 and TRBJ2-1, with TRBD2 matching 8 bases. CDR3 size: 16 residues. Per the germline V gene, CDR1 is LNHNV and CDR2 is YYDKDF (reference sequence). CDR3 residues: CATRNGGGLSYSEQFF. CDR3 nucleotide sequence: TGTGCCACCAGGAACGGGGGGGGTCTATCCTACAGTGAGCAGTTCTTC.

The rearrangement joins TRBV6-5 to TRBJ2-2; D tentatively reads TRBD1 or TRBD2 (5 bases each). Germline values: CDR1 MNHEY, CDR2 SVGAGI. The CDR3 is made up of 15 amino acids. The V end was cut by 6 bases, the J end by 0 bases, with 11 bases between. In DNA form, the CDR3 reads TGTGCCAGCAGAGAGGGACGGTCGAACACCGGGGAGCTGTTTTTT. It codes for CASREGRSNTGELFF.

The chain joins TRBV10-3 to TRBJ1-1; perhaps TRBD1 as D (6 bases). V was shortened by 6 bases and J by 1 base, with 9 bases between the two germline ends. This CDR3 is 13 amino acids long. The V gene's germline CDR1 is ENHRY and CDR2 SYGVKD. CDR3 sequence: CAISIQGNTEAFF. CDR3 DNA sequence: TGTGCCATCAGCATACAGGGGAACACTGAAGCTTTCTTT.

The gene calls are TRBV5-8 and TRBJ1-3; D possibly corresponds to TRBD1 (5 bases). Germline CDR1 and CDR2: SGHTS and YDEGEE. V was cut by 0 bases and J by 4 bases, with 14 bases left in between. The CDR3 totals 16 residues. CDR3 DNA: TGTGCCAGCAGCTTGGCCGGGGCCGAAGCCGGAAACACCATATATTTT. It is translated as CASSLAGAEAGNTIYF.

This sequence joins TRBV19 and TRBJ2-2; 7 positions match TRBD1. Germline CDR1 and CDR2: LNHDA and SQIVND (reference sequence). The CDR3 has 13 residues. The V segment lost 5 bases and the J segment 7 bases; nucleotides outside the gene matches: 4. The CDR3 protein is CASSDRAGGELFF. CDR3 in DNA: TGTGCCAGTAGTGACAGGGCGGGCGGGGAGCTGTTTTTT.

The gene calls are TRBV24-1 and TRBJ2-2, with D possibly matching TRBD1 (5 bases). Germline CDR1 and CDR2: KGHDR and SFDVKD. V was pared by 0 bases and J by 4 bases, with 14 bases between. This CDR3 comprises 17 residues. The CDR3 sequence: CATSDLQPGSFTGELFF. The CDR3 DNA reads TGTGCCACCAGTGATTTGCAGCCAGGGTCGTTCACCGGGGAGCTGTTTTTT.

This sequence joins TRBV28 and TRBJ1-5; perhaps TRBD1 as D (6 bases). The germline gives CDR1 MDHEN, CDR2 SYDVKM. V was pared by 10 bases and J by 7 bases, with 20 bases between. The CDR3 spans 14 residues. The CDR3 bases are TGTGCCACCGCGGGGCTGGGGGCGAGGCAGCCCCAGCATTTT. Protein: CATAGLGARQPQHF.

V usage is TRBV21-1 and J usage is TRBJ2-5; the table's TRBD2 call for D was not verified on the DNA. TRBV21-1 corresponds to a pseudogene. The CDR3 runs 19 residues. CDR3 sequence: CASSKFHPACSPRQETQYF. CDR3 nucleotide sequence: TGTGCCAGCAGCAAATTCCACCCTGCGTGTAGTCCTCGCCAAGAGACCCAGTACTTC.

The CDR3 nucleotides read TGTGCCAGCAGCCCGGGACAGGGATCCGGCTATGGCTACACCTTC. Translated: CASSPGQGSGYGYTF. This chain joins TRBV3-1 (or the pseudogene TRBV3-2) and TRBJ1-2; 9 bases are shared with TRBD1. CDR1 and CDR2 from the germline V gene are LGHDT and YNNKEL (reference sequence). This CDR3 comprises 15 residues. V trimming: 4 bases; J trimming: 4 bases; junction bases outside the gene matches: 7.

The chain carries TRBV3-1 (or the pseudogene TRBV3-2) and TRBJ2-3; 7 bases align to TRBD2. CDR3 size: 17 residues. V lost 0 bases, J lost 1 base, and 7 bases stayed unmatched. Germline V CDR1 and CDR2: LGHDT, YNNKEL (reference sequence). CDR3 amino acids: CASSQDHSGVGTDTQYF. For the CDR3, the DNA is TGTGCCAGCAGCCAAGATCACAGCGGGGTGGGCACAGATACGCAGTATTTT.

This clone appeared a single time. The J gene is TRBJ1-5, the V gene TRBV4-1; D is ambiguous. The germline V gene encodes CDR1 MGHRA and CDR2 YSYEKL. V lost 3 bases to trimming and J lost 0 bases, with 9 bases between them. CDR3 length: 15 residues. In DNA form, the CDR3 reads TGCGCCAGCAGCCACGGAGATCATAGCAATCAGCCCCAGCATTTT. Amino acids: CASSHGDHSNQPQHF.

J is TRBJ2-3 and V is TRBV7-2; D uncertain. This CDR3 is built from 13 residues. Deletions cut 3 bases from V and 4 bases from J, with 8 bases between. Germline loops: CDR1 SGHTA, CDR2 FQGNSA. This chain's CDR3 is CASSLFRADTQYF. CDR3 sequence (DNA): TGTGCCAGCAGCTTGTTTCGGGCAGATACGCAGTATTTT.

The chain employs TRBV19 and TRBJ1-6; D not resolved. This CDR3 has 14 residues. The V gene lost 5 bases and the J gene lost 7 bases, with 12 bases spanning the gap. Germline V gene data show CDR1 as LNHDA and CDR2 as SQIVND (reference sequence). CDR3 sequence reads: CASSLRTGNSPLHF. CDR3 DNA: TGTGCCAGTAGTCTGAGGACGGGGAATTCACCCCTCCACTTT. The entire variable domain, with the rest obtained from reference TRBV19 and TRBJ1-6, is as follows: DGGITQSPKYLFRKEGQNVTLSCEQNLNHDAMYWYRQDPGQGLRLIYYSQIVNDFQKGDIAEGYSVSREKKESFPLTVTSAQKNPTAFYLCASSLRTGNSPLHFGNGTRLTVT.

J is TRBJ1-6 and V is TRBV6-5; D remains ambiguous. The CDR3 totals 15 residues. V was clipped by 0 bases and J by 5 bases, with 8 bases between them. Germline CDR1 MNHEY, CDR2 SVGAGI. The CDR3 is CASSYSRRDNSPLHF. In DNA form, the CDR3 reads TGTGCCAGCAGTTACTCGAGAAGGGATAATTCACCCCTCCACTTT.

The chain is built from TRBV19 and TRBJ1-5; TRBD1 might be the D (6 bases). CDR1 and CDR2 from the germline V gene are LNHDA and SQIVND (reference sequence). Trimming removed 5 bases from V and 7 bases from J, with 12 bases in between. CDR3 length: 13 residues. Here the CDR3 DNA reads TGTGCCAGTAGTGAACAGGGACGGCAGCCCCAGCATTTT. The encoded protein is CASSEQGRQPQHF.

V gene TRBV2 combines with J gene TRBJ2-5, with D perhaps TRBD1 (7 bases). The CDR3 has 13 residues. The V end was cut by 7 bases, the J end by 5 bases, with 14 bases between. Germline loops: CDR1 SNHLY, CDR2 FYNNEI. The CDR3 nucleotides are TGTGCCAGCATGTCCAGGGGGGCGGAGACCCAGTACTTC. As protein: CASMSRGAETQYF.

The gene calls are TRBV7-3 and TRBJ2-1, with 11 bases lining up with TRBD1. CDR3 length: 15 residues. Germline V gene sequence: CDR1 SGHTA, CDR2 FQGTGA. Trimming took 5 bases from V and 8 from J; bases not matched to a gene: 8. The CDR3 coding sequence is TGTGCCAGCAGCCGGGACAGGGGGACGGTATATGAGCAGTTCTTC. Encoded protein: CASSRDRGTVYEQFF.

The rearrangement uses TRBV5-4 and TRBJ2-5, with 16 bases aligning to TRBD2. This CDR3 has 17 residues. Germline V CDR1 and CDR2: SGHNT, YYREEE (reference sequence). V shed 3 bases, J shed 4 bases, and the junction held 6 bases outside the gene matches. The CDR3 nucleotides are TGTGCCAGCAGCTCCGGGACTAGCGGGGGGGGGATAGAGACCCAGTACTTC. Its protein is CASSSGTSGGGIETQYF.